These T cell receptor beta chains were read from a single sample in a study of early T cells in non-severe SARS-CoV-2 infection. TCRdb redid the calling of the 5' RACE reads with MiXCR, one entry per CDR3 protein. In the table there are more than 90,000 distinct CDR3 sequences, 9.5% to 12% of which are singletons. Sequences were obtained from whole blood. The receptors were gathered from an adult who was a healthcare worker with PCR-confirmed SARS-CoV-2 infection or an uninfected control (not recorded which). The CDR3 runs from the conserved cysteine through the conserved F or W. A D gene is named only where the DNA matches it firmly. Size is omitted from some rows. Given values are once, few, many or a class for expanded clones.

size	V	J	D	CDR3	DNA
many	TRBV27	TRBJ2-1	NA	CASSSDGSSYNEQFF	TGTGCCAGCAGTAGTGACGGTAGCTCCTACAATGAGCAGTTCTTC
few	TRBV7-9	TRBJ2-7	NA	CASSPGADYEQYF	TGTGCCAGCAGCCCAGGGGCAGACTACGAGCAGTACTTC
few	TRBV2	TRBJ2-5	TRBD1	CASWSSQGQETQYF	TGTGCCAGCTGGAGCTCACAGGGGCAAGAGACCCAGTACTTC
few	TRBV28	TRBJ1-2	TRBD1	CASSATGQGNYGYTF	TGTGCCAGCAGTGCTACGGGACAGGGAAACTATGGCTACACCTTC
few	TRBV6-2/TRBV6-3	TRBJ1-5	NA	CASSYRRVWQPQHF	TGTGCCAGCAGTTACAGAAGGGTCTGGCAGCCCCAGCATTTT
few	TRBV24-1	TRBJ1-2	TRBD1	CATSDLNRGNGYTF	TGTGCCACCAGTGATTTGAACAGGGGGAATGGCTACACCTTC
many	TRBV5-1	TRBJ1-5	NA	CASSLVPDQPQHF	TGCGCCAGCAGCTTGGTACCCGATCAGCCCCAGCATTTT
few	TRBV5-8	TRBJ2-2	NA	CASSLTAANTGELFF	TGTGCCAGCAGCTTGACGGCGGCGAACACCGGGGAGCTGTTTTTT
many	TRBV15	TRBJ1-2	NA	CATSRVGRGYTF	TGTGCCACCAGCAGAGTGGGGAGGGGCTACACCTTC
NA	TRBV7-9	TRBJ2-7	NA	CASSSKGPYEQYF	TGTGCCAGCAGCTCCAAAGGGCCCTACGAGCAGTACTTC
NA	TRBV12-3/TRBV12-4	TRBJ1-6	NA	CASSLNYPQESNSPLHF	TGTGCCAGCAGTTTAAATTACCCACAGGAATCTAATTCACCCCTCCACTTT
few	TRBV18	TRBJ2-3	TRBD2	CASSPLTGGRTDTQYF	TGTGCCAGCTCACCACTTACGGGGGGGCGCACAGATACGCAGTATTTT
NA	TRBV20-1	TRBJ1-1	TRBD1	CSASQGLTEAFF	TGCAGTGCTTCACAGGGGTTGACTGAAGCTTTCTTT
many	TRBV30	TRBJ1-2	NA	CAWSVRQGLGYTF	TGTGCCTGGAGTGTACGGCAGGGTTTGGGCTACACCTTC
few	TRBV20-1	TRBJ1-2	NA	CSARETQLYGYTF	TGCAGTGCTAGAGAAACGCAGTTATATGGCTACACCTTC
NA	TRBV10-3	TRBJ2-4	NA	CAISDGEGDIQYF	TGTGCCATCAGTGATGGGGAAGGCGACATTCAGTACTTC